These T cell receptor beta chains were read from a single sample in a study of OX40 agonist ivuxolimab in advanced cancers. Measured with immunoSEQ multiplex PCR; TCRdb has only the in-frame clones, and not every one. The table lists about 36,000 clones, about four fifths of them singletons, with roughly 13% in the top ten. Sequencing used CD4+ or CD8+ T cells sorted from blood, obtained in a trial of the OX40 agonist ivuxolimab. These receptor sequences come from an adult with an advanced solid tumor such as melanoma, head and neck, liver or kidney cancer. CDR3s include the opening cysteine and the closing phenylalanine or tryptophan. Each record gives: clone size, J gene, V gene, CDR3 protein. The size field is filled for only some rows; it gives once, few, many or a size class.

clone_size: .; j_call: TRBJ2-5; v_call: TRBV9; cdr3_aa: CASSVAAGGETQYF
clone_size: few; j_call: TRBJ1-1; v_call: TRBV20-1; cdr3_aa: CSASDEGAFF
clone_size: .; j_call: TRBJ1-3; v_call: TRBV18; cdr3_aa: CASSLLGTGNTIYF
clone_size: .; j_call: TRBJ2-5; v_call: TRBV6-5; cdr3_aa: CASSYQDRWETQYF
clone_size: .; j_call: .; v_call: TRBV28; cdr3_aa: CASSSWGGSLPYEQYF
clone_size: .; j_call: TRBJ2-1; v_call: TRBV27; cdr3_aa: CASSSYSGRNNNEQFF
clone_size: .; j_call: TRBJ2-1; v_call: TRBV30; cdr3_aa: CAWSVRDGQFF
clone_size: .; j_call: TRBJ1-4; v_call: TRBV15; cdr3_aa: CATSRSNEKLFF
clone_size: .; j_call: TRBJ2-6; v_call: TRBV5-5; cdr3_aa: CASGAQSRANVLTF
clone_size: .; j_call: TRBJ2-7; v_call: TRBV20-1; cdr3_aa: CSARRDEQYF
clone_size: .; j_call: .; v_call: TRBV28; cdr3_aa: CASSSVRDYSYEQYF
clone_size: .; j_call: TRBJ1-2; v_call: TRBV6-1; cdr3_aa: CASSEIRQRYTF
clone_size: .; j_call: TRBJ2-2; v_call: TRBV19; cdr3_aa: CASRGPATVGGELFF
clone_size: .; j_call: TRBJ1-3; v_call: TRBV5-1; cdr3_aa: CASSRDRRTGNTIYF
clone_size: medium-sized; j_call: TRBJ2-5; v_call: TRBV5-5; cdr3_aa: CASSLGLIEETQYF
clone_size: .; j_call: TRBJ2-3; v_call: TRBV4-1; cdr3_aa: CASSQETSGTDTQYF
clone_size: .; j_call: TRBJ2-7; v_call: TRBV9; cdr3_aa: CASSEDLVGGEQYF
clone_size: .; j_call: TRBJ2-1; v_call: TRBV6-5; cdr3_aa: CASSSGQPVLGNEQFF
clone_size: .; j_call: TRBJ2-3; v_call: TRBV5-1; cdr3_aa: CASSTQLVTSTDTQYF
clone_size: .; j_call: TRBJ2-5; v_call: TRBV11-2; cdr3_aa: CASTPQETQYF
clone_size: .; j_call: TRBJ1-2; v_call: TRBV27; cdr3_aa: CASRPRWPGGYTF
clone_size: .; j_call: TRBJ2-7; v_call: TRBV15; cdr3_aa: CATSRAGTGGHEQYF
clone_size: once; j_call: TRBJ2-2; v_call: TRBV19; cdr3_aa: CASTPTGNTGELFF
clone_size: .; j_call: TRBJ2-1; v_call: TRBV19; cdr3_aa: CASSIGTTKQFF
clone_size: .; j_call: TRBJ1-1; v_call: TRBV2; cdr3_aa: CASRDRENTEAFF
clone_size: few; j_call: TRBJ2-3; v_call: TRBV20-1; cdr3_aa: CSASGDYGQYF
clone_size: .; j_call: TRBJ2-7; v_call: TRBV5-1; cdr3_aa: CASSLEDTKWYF
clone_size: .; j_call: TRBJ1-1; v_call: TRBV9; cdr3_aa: CASSSQGGGNTEAFF
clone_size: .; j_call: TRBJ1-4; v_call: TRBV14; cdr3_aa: CASSHQKGHPGATNEKLFF
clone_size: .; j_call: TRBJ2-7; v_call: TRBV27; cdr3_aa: CASIQGGYEQYF
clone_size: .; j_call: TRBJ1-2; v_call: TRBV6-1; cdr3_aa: CASSVDTYGYTF
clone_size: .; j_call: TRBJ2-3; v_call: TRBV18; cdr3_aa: CAHQTSGSTDTQYF
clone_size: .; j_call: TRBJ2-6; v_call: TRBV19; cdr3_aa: CASNPRLARSGANVLTF
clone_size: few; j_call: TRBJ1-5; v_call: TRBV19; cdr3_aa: CASSTDRAWSNQPQHF
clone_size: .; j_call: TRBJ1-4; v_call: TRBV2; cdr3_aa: CASSEALLVWGTSEKLFF
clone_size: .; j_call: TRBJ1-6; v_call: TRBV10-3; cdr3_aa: CAIRSDSSYNSPLHF
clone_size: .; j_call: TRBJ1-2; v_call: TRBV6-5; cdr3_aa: CASSYSKRSYGYTF
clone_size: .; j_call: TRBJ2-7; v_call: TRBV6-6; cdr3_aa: CASSYYGQADEQYF